This TCR beta chain derives from a study of tumor-infiltrating lymphocytes in localized non-small cell lung cancer. This clone was observed a few times. CDR1 and CDR2 from the germline V gene are KGHSH and LQKENI. V lost 4 bases to trimming and J lost 2 bases, with 13 bases between them. The CDR3 is 15 residues long. The protocol was immunoSEQ multiplex PCR, while the TCRdb copy is restricted to in-frame clones and leaves out a portion. The table has some 16,000 clones, about three quarters seen once. The V call is TRBV18, the J call TRBJ2-3, with D possibly being TRBD2 (6 bases). This TCR derives from a human donor with non-small cell lung cancer. Sequencing was done on a sample of lung tumor tissue. The CDR3 region is CASSLYSGNTDTQYF. For the CDR3, the DNA is TGTGCCAGCTCACTTTATAGCGGCAACACAGATACGCAGTATTTT.